Following are 5 T cell receptor beta chains from one sample sequenced in a study of CD8+ T cells in alopecia areata. The treatment denotes: oral pan-JAK inhibitor, 5-10 mg twice daily. Sequencing relied on a cDNA template that was reverse transcribed from extracted RNA. The assay was immunoSEQ multiplex PCR, and TCRdb's table has in-frame clones only and misses some. The table has tens of thousands of clones, approximately 29% seen once; the top ten hold around 14%. The starting material was CD8+ T cells sorted from blood, obtained at week 4, from a patient treated with tofacitinib. The source of these receptors is a human donor with alopecia areata.

This clone appeared a few times. The rearrangement uses TRBV29-1 and TRBJ2-1; maybe TRBD1 (6 bases). This CDR3 has 13 residues. Trimming removed 7 bases from V and 6 bases from J, with 16 bases in between. The V gene's germline CDR1 is SQVTM and CDR2 ANQGSEA. In nucleotides, the CDR3 is TGCAGCGCTAACCCGGGACACACCAATGAGCAGTTCTTC. Its translation is CSANPGHTNEQFF.

The chain uses TRBV28 and TRBJ1-4; D gene uncertain. The V end was cut by 5 bases, the J end by 2 bases, with 9 bases between. CDR1 and CDR2 from the germline V gene are MDHEN and SYDVKM. The CDR3 consists of 14 residues. The CDR3: CASSQTGTNEKLFF. CDR3 DNA sequence: TGTGCCAGCAGTCAAACCGGGACTAATGAAAAACTGTTTTTT.

J is TRBJ1-2 and V is TRBV29-1, with TRBD1 as a possible D gene (5 bases). Trimming took off 7 bases at V and 6 bases at J, with 9 bases between the two ends. Germline CDR1 and CDR2: SQVTM and ANQGSEA. The CDR3 has 10 residues. The CDR3 DNA follows: TGCAGCGCTTGGGGGGATGGCTACACCTTC. Its translation is CSAWGDGYTF.

J is TRBJ1-1 and V is TRBV29-1; D gene unclear. The CDR3 is 12 amino acids. Germline V gene lookup returns CDR1 SQVTM and CDR2 ANQGSEA. The V gene lost 3 bases and the J gene lost 4 bases, with 9 bases spanning the gap. The CDR3 nucleotides are TGCAGCGTTGACGCGGGTCCCACTGAAGCTTTCTTT. This codes for CSVDAGPTEAFF.

The chain couples TRBV29-1 to TRBJ2-7; the match to TRBD2 covers 7 bases. Trimming at V came to 1 base and at J to 2 bases, leaving 8 bases not matched to a gene. The CDR3 runs to 15 residues. Germline CDR1 is SQVTM and CDR2 is ANQGSEA. The CDR3 DNA reads TGCAGCGTTGAAGTCGCGCTAGCGGTGACCTACGAGCAGTACTTC. This translates into CSVEVALAVTYEQYF.